This is a list of T cell receptor beta chains from one sample in a study of T cells in Graves' hyperthyroidism and ophthalmopathy. TCRdb re-called the multiplex PCR reads with MiXCR, one entry per CDR3 protein. Here the sample spans approximately 600,000 distinct CDR3 sequences, roughly 14% being singletons. Sequencing input: blood. The origin of the receptors is a woman aged 40-49 years with Graves' ophthalmopathy. CDR3s include the opening cysteine and the closing phenylalanine or tryptophan. The order of the fields is V gene, D gene, J gene, clone size, CDR3 protein, CDR3 DNA. The D gene is left open where the match is weak. Clone size is stated in some rows and not others, as once, few, many or a class when expanded.

v_call: TRBV6-2/TRBV6-3
d_call: -
j_call: TRBJ1-3
clone_size: many
cdr3_aa: CASSYSGASGNTIYF
cdr3_nt: TGTGCCAGCAGTTACTCGGGAGCCTCTGGAAACACCATATATTTT

v_call: TRBV5-1
d_call: -
j_call: TRBJ2-7
clone_size: many
cdr3_aa: CASSLSAGFLDEQYF
cdr3_nt: TGCGCCAGCAGCTTGTCCGCAGGATTCCTCGACGAGCAGTACTTC

v_call: TRBV5-1
d_call: -
j_call: TRBJ1-2
clone_size: -
cdr3_aa: CASSFGASYGYTF
cdr3_nt: TGCGCCAGCAGCTTCGGGGCGTCCTATGGCTACACCTTC

v_call: TRBV5-1
d_call: TRBD2
j_call: TRBJ2-7
clone_size: -
cdr3_aa: CASSLAGGTCEQYF
cdr3_nt: TGCGCCAGCAGCTTGGCCGGGGGGACCTGCGAGCAGTACTTC

v_call: TRBV7-9
d_call: -
j_call: TRBJ2-2
clone_size: many
cdr3_aa: CASIGGAPDTGELFF
cdr3_nt: TGTGCCAGCATCGGAGGGGCGCCGGACACCGGGGAGCTGTTTTTT

v_call: TRBV28
d_call: TRBD1
j_call: TRBJ1-5
clone_size: many
cdr3_aa: CASSSRQGYWNQPQHF
cdr3_nt: TGTGCCAGCAGTTCGCGACAGGGCTATTGGAATCAGCCCCAGCATTTT

v_call: TRBV4-2
d_call: TRBD2
j_call: TRBJ2-7
clone_size: -
cdr3_aa: CASSQPGRADEQYF
cdr3_nt: TGTGCCAGCAGCCAACCCGGGAGGGCCGACGAGCAGTACTTC

v_call: TRBV6-4
d_call: TRBD1
j_call: TRBJ2-7
clone_size: few
cdr3_aa: CASRPKLGQGATVQYF
cdr3_nt: TGTGCCAGCAGACCCAAATTAGGGCAGGGGGCGACAGTCCAGTACTTC

v_call: TRBV20-1
d_call: -
j_call: TRBJ2-2
clone_size: few
cdr3_aa: CSARDWRGGELFF
cdr3_nt: TGCAGTGCTAGAGATTGGAGGGGCGGGGAGCTGTTTTTT

v_call: TRBV7-2
d_call: -
j_call: TRBJ2-7
clone_size: few
cdr3_aa: CASSLGPDSPPRYF
cdr3_nt: TGTGCCAGCAGCTTAGGCCCCGACAGCCCCCCCAGGTACTTC

v_call: TRBV28
d_call: -
j_call: TRBJ2-7
clone_size: many
cdr3_aa: CASSPPLATYEQYF
cdr3_nt: TGTGCCAGCAGTCCCCCTCTCGCGACCTACGAGCAGTACTTC

v_call: TRBV29-1
d_call: -
j_call: TRBJ1-1
clone_size: few
cdr3_aa: CSVATGMGEAFF
cdr3_nt: TGCAGCGTTGCCACAGGGATGGGTGAAGCTTTCTTT

v_call: TRBV12-3/TRBV12-4
d_call: -
j_call: TRBJ2-7
clone_size: many
cdr3_aa: CASSDQLIYEQYF
cdr3_nt: TGTGCCAGCAGTGACCAACTGATCTACGAGCAGTACTTC